Presented here are 21 T cell receptor beta chains from one specimen sequenced in a study of ipilimumab plus nivolumab after autologous stem cell transplantation. TCRdb keeps only in-frame clones here, not all; method: immunoSEQ multiplex PCR. This table has roughly 86,000 clones, about 83% appearing once. The sequences come from PBMCs, collected in a trial of ipilimumab plus nivolumab as post-transplant consolidation. The source is a male donor with diffuse large B-cell lymphoma.

The chain joins TRBV9 to TRBJ1-1; TRBD1 aligns across 8 bases. V dropped 2 bases and J dropped 2; count of bases not matched to a gene: 5. Germline CDR1 and CDR2: SGDLS and YYNGEE. This CDR3 contains 15 residues. The CDR3 sequence: CASSVQGAPNTEAFF. As DNA, the CDR3 is TGTGCCAGCAGCGTTCAGGGGGCCCCCAACACTGAAGCTTTCTTT.

The chain links TRBV7-8 to TRBJ2-5, with D possibly TRBD2 on 5 matching bases. The CDR3 has 15 residues. Germline V lookup: CDR1 SGHVS, CDR2 FQNEAQ. Trimming removed 0 bases at V and 2 bases at J, with 10 bases between. CDR3 sequence: CASSLARLQQETQYF. The CDR3 nucleotides read TGTGCCAGCAGCTTAGCTAGACTACAACAAGAGACCCAGTACTTC. The full variable domain, rest sourced from reference TRBV7-8 and TRBJ2-5, is GAGVSQSPRYKVAKRGQDVALRCDPISGHVSLFWYQQALGQGPEFLTYFQNEAQLDKSGLPSDRFFAERPEGSVSTLKIQRTQQEDSAVYLCASSLARLQQETQYFGPGTRLLVL.

This chain uses TRBV6-6 with TRBJ2-7, with D perhaps matching TRBD1 (8 bases). With 6 bases removed from V and 3 bases from J, the gap between germline ends came to 18 bases. This CDR3 is built from 15 residues. Germline CDR1 is MNHNY and CDR2 is SVGAGI (reference sequence). This CDR3 is CASRPPTGEGYEQYF. The CDR3 bases are TGTGCCAGCAGGCCCCCGACAGGGGAGGGCTACGAGCAGTACTTC.

In this sample, this clone turned up once. CDR3 sequence: CASSQEDFFVSGNTIYF. For the CDR3, the DNA is TGCGCCAGCAGCCAAGAAGACTTTTTCGTCTCTGGAAACACCATATATTTT. This chain connects TRBV4-1 to TRBJ1-3; no clear D. Germline CDR1 reads MGHRA; CDR2 reads YSYEKL. CDR3 size: 17 residues. Trimming shortened V by 0 bases and J by 0 bases, and 12 bases separated the two germline ends.

The chain combines TRBV13 with TRBJ2-7; 10 bases fit TRBD2. CDR3 size: 18 residues. Germline loops: CDR1 PRHDT, CDR2 FYEKMQ (reference sequence). Trimming took 2 bases from V and 1 from J; bases not matched to a gene: 11. In nucleotides, the CDR3 is TGTGCCAGCAGCTTAAGACCGTGGTCGGGACTAGCGTCCTACGAGCAGTACTTC. Protein: CASSLRPWSGLASYEQYF.

The chain links TRBV5-1 to TRBJ2-7; D call uncertain. The CDR3 length is 15 residues. V was cut by 3 bases and J by 0 bases, with 13 bases left in between. From germline, CDR1 is SGHRS and CDR2 YFSETQ. This CDR3 reads CASSSGVVGSYEQYF. The CDR3 DNA sequence: TGCGCCAGCAGCTCGGGCGTAGTGGGCTCCTACGAGCAGTACTTC.

This clone occurred a few times. The chain carries TRBV5-1 and TRBJ1-4, with D unclear. CDR1 is SGHRS, CDR2 YFSETQ, per germline. V was cut by 1 base and J by 6 bases, with 7 bases left in between. This CDR3 comprises 13 residues. In DNA form, the CDR3 reads TGCGCCAGCAGCTTGCTGGGGTATGAAAAACTGTTTTTT. Encoded protein: CASSLLGYEKLFF. Filled out from reference TRBV5-1 and TRBJ1-4, the complete variable domain reads KAGVTQTPRYLIKTRGQQVTLSCSPISGHRSVSWYQQTPGQGLQFLFEYFSETQRNKGNFPGRFSGRQFSNSRSEMNVSTLELGDSALYLCASSLLGYEKLFFGSGTQLSVL.

Here the CDR3 reads CASTQGQGDSQYF. In DNA form, the CDR3 reads TGTGCCAGTACCCAGGGACAGGGTGATTCCCAGTACTTC. The chain is built from TRBV19 and TRBJ2-5; TRBD1 agrees at 9 bases. Germline trimming cut 7 bases from V and 9 bases from J; bases unmatched to any gene: 9. CDR3 length: 13 amino acids. Germline V gene sequence: CDR1 LNHDA, CDR2 SQIVND (reference sequence). The entire variable domain, with the rest obtained from reference TRBV19 and TRBJ2-5, is as follows: DGGITQSPKYLFRKEGQNVTLSCEQNLNHDAMYWYRQDPGQGLRLIYYSQIVNDFQKGDIAEGYSVSREKKESFPLTVTSAQKNPTAFYLCASTQGQGDSQYFGPGTRLLVL.

The CDR3 spells CASSPIRADTEAFF. CDR3 nucleotides: TGTGCCAGCAGCCCGATCAGGGCTGACACTGAAGCTTTCTTT. The V and J genes are TRBV11-2 and TRBJ1-1; D perhaps matches TRBD1 (5 bases). The germline V gene has CDR1 SGHAT and CDR2 FQNNGV. The CDR3 loop spans 14 amino acids. The V end lost 5 bases, the J end lost 3 bases, and 13 bases lay between the germline ends.

The chain carries TRBV18 and TRBJ1-2; tentative D call: TRBD1 (5 bases). CDR3 length: 15 amino acids. V was shortened by 0 bases and J by 2 bases, with 10 bases between the two germline ends. In germline, CDR1 is KGHSH, CDR2 LQKENI. The CDR3 nucleotides read TGTGCCAGCTCACCACCCGTGGGGGGGAACTATGGCTACACCTTC. Translating it yields CASSPPVGGNYGYTF.

The chain links TRBV6-5 to TRBJ1-1, with a possible D match to TRBD1 (6 bases). CDR1 is MNHEY, CDR2 SVGAGI, per germline. With 7 bases removed from V and 8 bases from J, the gap between germline ends came to 14 bases. The CDR3 spans 12 residues. In DNA, the CDR3 is TGTGCCAGCAAGACGGGGGGGGCCGAAGCTTTCTTT. This translates into CASKTGGAEAFF.

This clone has a single count. The rearrangement uses TRBV25-1 and TRBJ2-3; weak D call: TRBD2 (5 bases). CDR1 is MGHDK and CDR2 is SYGVNS in the germline V gene. Trimming took 2 bases from V and 5 from J, leaving 17 bases between them. The CDR3 runs to 16 residues. The DNA for the CDR3 is TGTGCCAGCAGTGAACCCACTGGAACCCGGGAAGATACGCAGTATTTT. It translates to CASSEPTGTREDTQYF.

The CDR3 bases are TGTGCCAGCTCAAGGACAGTGAGCAATCAGCCCCAGCATTTT. Encoded protein: CASSRTVSNQPQHF. The chain is built from TRBV18 and TRBJ1-5, with TRBD1 as a possible D gene (6 bases). The CDR3 extends over 14 amino acids. V was cut by 5 bases and J by 1 base, with 9 bases left in between. CDR1 is KGHSH, CDR2 LQKENI, per germline.

The genes are TRBV1 and TRBJ2-3. TRBV1 constitutes a pseudogene. The CDR3 covers 16 residues. CDR3 bases: TGCACCAGCAGCCGCGAAGGGGGACTTCCCCCCGTCCGCAGGTATTTT. It yields the protein CTSSREGGLPPVRRYF.

The chain is built from TRBV10-3 and TRBJ2-7; possibly TRBD1 or TRBD2 for D (5 bases each). There are 13 residues in the CDR3. Trimming took 6 bases from V and 6 from J, leaving 15 bases between them. CDR1 is ENHRY, CDR2 SYGVKD, per germline. CDR3 loop: CAIRSGTHGEQYF. DNA for the CDR3: TGTGCCATCAGGTCCGGGACCCACGGCGAGCAGTACTTC.

Worth noting for this clone: One junction end does not reproduce the germline sequence, and a read error may be involved. This rearrangement joins TRBV28 to TRBJ2-2; D may be TRBD1 (6 bases). The V gene's germline CDR1 is MDHEN and CDR2 SYDVKM. The CDR3 sequence is 14 residues long. The CDR3 protein is CASNRVVITEELFF. The CDR3 DNA reads as TGTGCCAGTAACAGGGTGGTGATCACCGAGGAGCTGTTTTTT.

This chain links TRBV19 with TRBJ2-1; 10 positions match TRBD1. The germline V gene has CDR1 LNHDA and CDR2 SQIVND (reference sequence). V lost 3 bases, J lost 7 bases, and 6 bases stayed unmatched. The CDR3 spans 15 residues. CDR3 bases: TGTGCCAGTAGTATTTGGGGACAGGGGCGAAATGAGCAGTTCTTC. Encoded protein: CASSIWGQGRNEQFF.

The chain has TRBV18 and TRBJ1-4; a possible D gene is TRBD1 (6 bases). Germline V CDR1 and CDR2: KGHSH, LQKENI. This CDR3 is built from 16 residues. V was clipped by 6 bases and J by 8 bases, with 22 bases between them. CDR3 bases: TGTGCCAGCTCGCACGCCACCGGGGGGCTCCGAGAAAAACTGTTTTTT. Protein product: CASSHATGGLREKLFF.

The genes are TRBV19 and TRBJ1-6; no reliable D call. The CDR3 is 14 amino acids. CDR1 and CDR2 from the germline V gene are LNHDA and SQIVND (reference sequence). V was trimmed by 9 bases and J by 1 base, leaving 10 bases between them. The CDR3: CASTGESYNSPLHF. CDR3 in DNA: TGTGCCAGCACCGGGGAGTCCTATAATTCACCCCTCCACTTT.

This chain joins TRBV5-6 and TRBJ1-6, with a weak D call TRBD1 (6 bases). CDR1 is SGHDT, CDR2 YYEEEE, per germline. Trimming left V 6 bases short and J 9 bases short, with 16 bases between. CDR3 length: 14 amino acids. CDR3 protein: CASTLTGFLSPLHF. As DNA, the CDR3 is TGTGCCAGCACCCTTACAGGGTTTCTTTCACCCCTCCACTTT.

The chain has TRBV5-1 and TRBJ2-3; D not resolved. In germline, CDR1 is SGHRS, CDR2 YFSETQ. This CDR3 is built from 12 residues. V dropped 3 bases and J dropped 3 bases, with 5 bases sitting between them. CDR3 nucleotide sequence: TGCGCCAGCAGCTACACTACAGATACGCAGTATTTT. It codes for CASSYTTDTQYF.